This TCR beta chain was sequenced during a study of OX40 agonist ivuxolimab in advanced cancers. This clone was recorded only once. Method: immunoSEQ multiplex PCR; TCRdb's copy keeps in-frame clones and lacks some. The table lists more than 50,000 clones, just under 85% of them singletons. This CDR3 comprises 14 residues. V was shortened by 2 bases and J by 2 bases, with 10 bases between the two germline ends. CDR1 and CDR2 (germline): SGHRS, YFSETQ. This chain connects TRBV5-1 to TRBJ1-2, with D perhaps matching TRBD1 (6 bases). The sequence was obtained from an adult with an advanced solid tumor such as melanoma, head and neck, liver or kidney cancer. Here the sequenced sample was CD4+ or CD8+ T cells sorted from blood, taken in a trial of the OX40 agonist ivuxolimab. The CDR3 protein is CASSLDRSNYGYTF. The CDR3, as DNA: TGCGCCAGCAGCTTAGACAGGTCAAACTATGGCTACACCTTC.